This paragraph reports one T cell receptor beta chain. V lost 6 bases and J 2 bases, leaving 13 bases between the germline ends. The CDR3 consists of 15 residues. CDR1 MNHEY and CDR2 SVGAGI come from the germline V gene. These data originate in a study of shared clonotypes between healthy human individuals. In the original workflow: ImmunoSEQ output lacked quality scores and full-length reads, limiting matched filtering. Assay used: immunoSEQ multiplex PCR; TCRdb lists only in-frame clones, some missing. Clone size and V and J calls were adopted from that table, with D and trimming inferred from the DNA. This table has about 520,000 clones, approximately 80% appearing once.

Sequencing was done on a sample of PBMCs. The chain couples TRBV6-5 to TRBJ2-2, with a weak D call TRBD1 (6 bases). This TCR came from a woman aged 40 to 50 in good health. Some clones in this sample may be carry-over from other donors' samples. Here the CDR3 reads CASRAGVFNTGELFF. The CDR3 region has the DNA TGTGCCAGCAGGGCAGGGGTTTTCAACACCGGGGAGCTGTTTTTT.